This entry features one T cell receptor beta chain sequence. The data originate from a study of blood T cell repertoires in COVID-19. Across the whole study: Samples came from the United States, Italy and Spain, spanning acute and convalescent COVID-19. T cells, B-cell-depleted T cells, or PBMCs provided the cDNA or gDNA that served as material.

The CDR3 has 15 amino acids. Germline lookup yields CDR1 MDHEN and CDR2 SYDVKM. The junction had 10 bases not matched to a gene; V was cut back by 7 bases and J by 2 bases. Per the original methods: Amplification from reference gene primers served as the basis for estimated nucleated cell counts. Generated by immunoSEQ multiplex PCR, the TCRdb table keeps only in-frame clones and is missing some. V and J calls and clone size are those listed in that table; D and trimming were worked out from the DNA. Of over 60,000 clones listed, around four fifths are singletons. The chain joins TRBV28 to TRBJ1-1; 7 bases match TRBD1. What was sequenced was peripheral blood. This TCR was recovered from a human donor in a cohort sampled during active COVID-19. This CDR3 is CASTKTGQRNTEAFF. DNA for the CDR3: TGTGCCAGCACCAAAACGGGACAGAGAAACACTGAAGCTTTCTTT.